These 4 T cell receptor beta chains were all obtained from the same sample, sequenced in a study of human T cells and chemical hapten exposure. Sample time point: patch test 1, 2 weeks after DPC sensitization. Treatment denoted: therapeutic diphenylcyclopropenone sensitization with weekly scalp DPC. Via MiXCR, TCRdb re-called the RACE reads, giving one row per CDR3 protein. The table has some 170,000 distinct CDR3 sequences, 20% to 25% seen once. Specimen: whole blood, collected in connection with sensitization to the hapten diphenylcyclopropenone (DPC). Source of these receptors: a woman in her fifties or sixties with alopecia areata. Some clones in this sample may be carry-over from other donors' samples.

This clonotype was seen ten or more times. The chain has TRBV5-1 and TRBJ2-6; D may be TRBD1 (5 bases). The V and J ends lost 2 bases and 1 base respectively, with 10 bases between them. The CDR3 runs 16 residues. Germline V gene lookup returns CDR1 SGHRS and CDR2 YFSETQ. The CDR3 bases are TGCGCCAGCAGCTTCAGTGCAGGGTCTGGGGCCAACGTCCTGACTTTC. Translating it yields CASSFSAGSGANVLTF.

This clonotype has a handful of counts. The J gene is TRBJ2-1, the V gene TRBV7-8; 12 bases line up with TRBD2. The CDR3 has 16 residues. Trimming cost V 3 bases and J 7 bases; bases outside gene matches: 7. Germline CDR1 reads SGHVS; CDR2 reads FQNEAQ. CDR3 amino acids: CASSFFGLAGINEQFF. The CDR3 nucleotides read TGTGCCAGCAGCTTCTTCGGACTAGCGGGGATTAATGAGCAGTTCTTC.

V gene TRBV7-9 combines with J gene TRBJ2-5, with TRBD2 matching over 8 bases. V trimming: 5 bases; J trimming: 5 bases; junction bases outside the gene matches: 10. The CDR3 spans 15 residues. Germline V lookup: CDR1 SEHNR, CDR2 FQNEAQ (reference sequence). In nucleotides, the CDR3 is TGTGCCAGCAGCCCGGGACTAGGGGTCTCGGAGACCCAGTACTTC. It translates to CASSPGLGVSETQYF.

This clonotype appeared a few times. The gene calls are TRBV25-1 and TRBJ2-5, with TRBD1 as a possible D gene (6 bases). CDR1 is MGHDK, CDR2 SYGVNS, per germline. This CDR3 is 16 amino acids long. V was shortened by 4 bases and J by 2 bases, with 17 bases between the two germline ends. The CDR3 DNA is TGTGCCAGCAGTGCAACAGGGATCGGGTTACAAGAGACCCAGTACTTC. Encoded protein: CASSATGIGLQETQYF.